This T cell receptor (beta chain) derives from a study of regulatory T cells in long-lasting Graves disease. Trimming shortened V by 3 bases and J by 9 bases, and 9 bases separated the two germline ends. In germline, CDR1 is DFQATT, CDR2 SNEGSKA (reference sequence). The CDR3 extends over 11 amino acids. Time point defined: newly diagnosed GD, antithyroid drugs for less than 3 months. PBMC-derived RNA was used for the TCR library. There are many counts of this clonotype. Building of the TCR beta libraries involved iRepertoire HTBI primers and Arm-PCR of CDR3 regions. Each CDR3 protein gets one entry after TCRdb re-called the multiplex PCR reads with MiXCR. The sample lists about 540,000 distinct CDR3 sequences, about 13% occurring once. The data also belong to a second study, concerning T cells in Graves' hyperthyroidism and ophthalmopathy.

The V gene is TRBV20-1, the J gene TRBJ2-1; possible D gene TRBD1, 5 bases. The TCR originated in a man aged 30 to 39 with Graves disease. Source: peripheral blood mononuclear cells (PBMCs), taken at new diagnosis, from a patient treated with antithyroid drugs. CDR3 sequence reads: CSARKGVEQFF. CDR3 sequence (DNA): TGCAGTGCTAGGAAAGGGGTTGAGCAGTTCTTC.